This entry describes one TCR beta chain. Trimming removed 3 bases at V and 4 bases at J, with 3 bases between. The germline V gene encodes CDR1 KGHDR and CDR2 SFDVKD. This CDR3 spans 12 amino acids. This specimen belongs to a study of blood T cell repertoires in COVID-19. Overall study context: Specimens from acute and convalescent COVID-19 originated in the United States, Italy and Spain.

Profiling relied on immunoSEQ multiplex PCR, and the TCRdb table lists in-frame clones only, not all of them. This sample has 130,000 or so clones, with just under 80% found just once. The receptor was isolated from a human donor in a cohort sampled during active COVID-19. Sequencing was performed on peripheral blood. The rearrangement joins TRBV24-1 to TRBJ1-5, with D unresolved. The CDR3 loop reads CATSDANQPQHF. CDR3 bases: TGTGCCACCAGTGATGCGAATCAGCCCCAGCATTTT.